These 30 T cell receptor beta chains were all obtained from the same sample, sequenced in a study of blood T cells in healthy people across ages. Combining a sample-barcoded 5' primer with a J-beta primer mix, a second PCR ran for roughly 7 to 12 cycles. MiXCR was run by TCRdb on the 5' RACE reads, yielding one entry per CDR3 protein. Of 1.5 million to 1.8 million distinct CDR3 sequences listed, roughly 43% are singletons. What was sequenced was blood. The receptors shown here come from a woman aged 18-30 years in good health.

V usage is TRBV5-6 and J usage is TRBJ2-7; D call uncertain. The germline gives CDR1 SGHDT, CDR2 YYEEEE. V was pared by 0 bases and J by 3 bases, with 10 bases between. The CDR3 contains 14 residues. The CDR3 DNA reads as TGTGCCAGCAGCTTGGGAGCCAGTTACTACGAGCAGTACTTC. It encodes CASSLGASYYEQYF.

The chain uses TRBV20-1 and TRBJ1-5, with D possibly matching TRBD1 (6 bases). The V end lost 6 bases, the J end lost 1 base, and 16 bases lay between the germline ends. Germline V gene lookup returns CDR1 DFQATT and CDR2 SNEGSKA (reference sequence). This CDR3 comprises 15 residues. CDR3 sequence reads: CSARRGTTSNQPQHF. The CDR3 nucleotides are TGCAGTGCCCGGAGGGGGACAACGAGCAATCAGCCCCAGCATTTT.

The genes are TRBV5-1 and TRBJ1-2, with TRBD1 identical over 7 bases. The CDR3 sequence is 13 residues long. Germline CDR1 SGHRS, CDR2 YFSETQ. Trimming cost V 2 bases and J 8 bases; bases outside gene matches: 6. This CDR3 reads CASSFDRDQGYTF. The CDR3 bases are TGCGCCAGCAGCTTTGACAGGGATCAAGGCTACACCTTC.

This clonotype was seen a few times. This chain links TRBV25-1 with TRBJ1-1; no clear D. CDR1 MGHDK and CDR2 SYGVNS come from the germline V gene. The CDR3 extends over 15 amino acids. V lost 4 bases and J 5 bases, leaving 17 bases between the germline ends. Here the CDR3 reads CASSGLRGWRTEAFF. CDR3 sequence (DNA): TGTGCCAGCAGTGGGCTCAGAGGGTGGCGGACTGAAGCTTTCTTT. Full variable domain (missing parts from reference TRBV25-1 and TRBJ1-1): EADIYQTPRYLVIGTGKKITLECSQTMGHDKMYWYQQDPGMELHLIHYSYGVNSTEKGDLSSESTVSRIRTEHFPLTLESARPSHTSQYLCASSGLRGWRTEAFFGQGTRLTVV.

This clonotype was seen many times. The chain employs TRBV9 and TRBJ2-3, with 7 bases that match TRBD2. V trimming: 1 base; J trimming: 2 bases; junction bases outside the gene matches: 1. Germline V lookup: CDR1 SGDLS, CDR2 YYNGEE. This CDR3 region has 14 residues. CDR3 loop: CASSVSGNTDTQYF. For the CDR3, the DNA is TGTGCCAGCAGCGTAAGCGGGAACACAGATACGCAGTATTTT.

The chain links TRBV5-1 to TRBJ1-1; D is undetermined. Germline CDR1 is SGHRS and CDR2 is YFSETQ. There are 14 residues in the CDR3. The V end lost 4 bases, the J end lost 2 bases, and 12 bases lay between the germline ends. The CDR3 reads CASSARADNTEAFF. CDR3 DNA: TGCGCCAGCAGCGCCCGCGCGGATAACACTGAAGCTTTCTTT.

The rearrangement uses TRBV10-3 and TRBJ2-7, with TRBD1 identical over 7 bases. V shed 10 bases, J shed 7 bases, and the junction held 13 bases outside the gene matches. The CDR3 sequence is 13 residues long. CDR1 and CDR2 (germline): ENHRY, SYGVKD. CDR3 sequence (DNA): TGTGCCACAGCCGGGACAGTCGATGGGGAGCAGTACTTC. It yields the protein CATAGTVDGEQYF.

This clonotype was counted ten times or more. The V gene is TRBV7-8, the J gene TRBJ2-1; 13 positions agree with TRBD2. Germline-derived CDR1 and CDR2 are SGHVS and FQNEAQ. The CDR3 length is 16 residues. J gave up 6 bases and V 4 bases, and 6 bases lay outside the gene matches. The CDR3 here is CASSSGLAGALNEQFF. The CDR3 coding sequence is TGTGCCAGCAGCTCCGGACTAGCGGGAGCTCTCAATGAGCAGTTCTTC.

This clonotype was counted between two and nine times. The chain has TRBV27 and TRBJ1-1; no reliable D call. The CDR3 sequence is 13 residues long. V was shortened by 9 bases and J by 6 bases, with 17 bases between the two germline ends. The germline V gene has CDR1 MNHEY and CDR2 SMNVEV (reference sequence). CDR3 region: CASRVYVYSEAFF. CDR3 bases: TGTGCCAGTAGAGTCTATGTATATTCTGAAGCTTTCTTT.

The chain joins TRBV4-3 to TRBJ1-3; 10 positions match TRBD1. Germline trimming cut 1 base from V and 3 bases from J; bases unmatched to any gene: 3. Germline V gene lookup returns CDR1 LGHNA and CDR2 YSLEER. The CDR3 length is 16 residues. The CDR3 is CASSQGDRGFGNTIYF. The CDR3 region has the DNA TGCGCCAGCAGCCAAGGGGACAGGGGATTTGGAAACACCATATATTTT.

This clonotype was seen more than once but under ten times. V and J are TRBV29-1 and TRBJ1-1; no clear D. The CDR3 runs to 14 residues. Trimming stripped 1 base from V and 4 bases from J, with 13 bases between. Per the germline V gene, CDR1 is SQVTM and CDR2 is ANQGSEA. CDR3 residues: CSVEGSEESTEAFF. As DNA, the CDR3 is TGCAGCGTTGAAGGGTCGGAGGAATCCACTGAAGCTTTCTTT.

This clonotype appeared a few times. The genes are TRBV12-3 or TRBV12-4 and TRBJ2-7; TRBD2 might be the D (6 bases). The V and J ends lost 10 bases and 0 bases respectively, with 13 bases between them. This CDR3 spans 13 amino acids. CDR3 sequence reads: CATGLRSSYEQYF. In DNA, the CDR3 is TGTGCCACGGGACTCCGAAGCTCCTACGAGCAGTACTTC.

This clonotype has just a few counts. CDR3 sequence (DNA): TGTGCCAGCAGTGACCATATACTACGGGACAGGGGTTCTTCCACTGAAGCTTTCTTT. Translating it yields CASSDHILRDRGSSTEAFF. The chain carries TRBV6-4 and TRBJ1-1; 10 bases fit TRBD1. Germline V gene sequence: CDR1 MRHNA, CDR2 SNTAGT. V shed 2 bases and J 4 bases; nucleotides not matched to a gene: 16. This CDR3 contains 19 residues.

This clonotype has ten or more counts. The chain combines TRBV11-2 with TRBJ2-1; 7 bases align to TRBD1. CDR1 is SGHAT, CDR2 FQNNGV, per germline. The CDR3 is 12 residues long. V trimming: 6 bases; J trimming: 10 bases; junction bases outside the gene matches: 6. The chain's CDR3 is CASSLTGQEQFF. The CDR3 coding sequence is TGTGCCAGCAGTTTAACGGGACAGGAGCAGTTCTTC.

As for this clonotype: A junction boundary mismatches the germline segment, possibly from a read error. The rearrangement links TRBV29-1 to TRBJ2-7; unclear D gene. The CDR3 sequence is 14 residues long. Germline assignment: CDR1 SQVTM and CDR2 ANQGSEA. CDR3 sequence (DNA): TGCAGCGTTGAGGATCGGTGGGGATCCTGCGAGCAGTACTTC. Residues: CSVEDRWGSCEQYF.

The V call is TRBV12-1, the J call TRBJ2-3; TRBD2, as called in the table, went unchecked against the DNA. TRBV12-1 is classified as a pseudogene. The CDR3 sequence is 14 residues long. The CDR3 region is CANINSVDTDTQYF. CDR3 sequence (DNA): TGTGCCAACATCAATAGCGTAGACACAGATACGCAGTATTTT.

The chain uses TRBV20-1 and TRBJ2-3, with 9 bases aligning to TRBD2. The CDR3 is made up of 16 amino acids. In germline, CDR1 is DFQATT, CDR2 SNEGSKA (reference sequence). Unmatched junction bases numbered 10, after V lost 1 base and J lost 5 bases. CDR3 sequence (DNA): TGCAGTGCTAGAGCCGGCGGGGGGGCCATAGTAGATACGCAGTATTTT. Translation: CSARAGGGAIVDTQYF.

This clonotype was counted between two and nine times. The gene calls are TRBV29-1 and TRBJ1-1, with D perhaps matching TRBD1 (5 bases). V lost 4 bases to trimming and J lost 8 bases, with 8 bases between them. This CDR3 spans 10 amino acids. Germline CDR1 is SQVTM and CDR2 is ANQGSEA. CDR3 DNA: TGCAGCGTTGCAGGGTACGAAGCTTTCTTT. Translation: CSVAGYEAFF.

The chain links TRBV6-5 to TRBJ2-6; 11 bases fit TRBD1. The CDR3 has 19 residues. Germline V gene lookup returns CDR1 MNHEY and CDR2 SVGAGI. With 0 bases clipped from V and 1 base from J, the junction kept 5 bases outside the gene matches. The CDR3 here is CASSYSGTGGLSGANVLTF. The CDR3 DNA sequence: TGTGCCAGCAGTTACTCGGGGACAGGGGGATTGTCTGGGGCCAACGTCCTGACTTTC.

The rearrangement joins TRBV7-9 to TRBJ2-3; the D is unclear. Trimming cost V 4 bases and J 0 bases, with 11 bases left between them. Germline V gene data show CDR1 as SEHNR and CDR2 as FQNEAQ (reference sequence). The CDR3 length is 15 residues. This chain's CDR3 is CASSSRRSSTDTQYF. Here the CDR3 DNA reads TGTGCCAGCAGCTCCAGACGGTCTAGCACAGATACGCAGTATTTT.

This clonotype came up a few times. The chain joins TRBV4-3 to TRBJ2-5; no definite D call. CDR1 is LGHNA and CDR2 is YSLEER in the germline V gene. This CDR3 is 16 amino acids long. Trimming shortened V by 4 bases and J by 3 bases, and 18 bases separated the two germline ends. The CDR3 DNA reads TGCGCCAGCAGCCGCCAAAGGGTAGTTGGCGAAGAGACCCAGTACTTC. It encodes CASSRQRVVGEETQYF.

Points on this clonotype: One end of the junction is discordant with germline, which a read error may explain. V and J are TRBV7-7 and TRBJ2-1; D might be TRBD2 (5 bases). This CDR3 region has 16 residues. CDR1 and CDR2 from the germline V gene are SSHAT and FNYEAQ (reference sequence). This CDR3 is CASSRTQRSSYNEQFF. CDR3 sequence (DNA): TGTGCTAGCAGCCGAACCCAGCGGAGCTCCTACAATGAGCAGTTCTTC.

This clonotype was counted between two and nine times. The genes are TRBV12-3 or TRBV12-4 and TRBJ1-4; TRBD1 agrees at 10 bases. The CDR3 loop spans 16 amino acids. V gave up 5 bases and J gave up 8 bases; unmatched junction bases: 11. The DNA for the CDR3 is TGTGCCAGCAGTCCGGGACAGGGGCGATTCAGCGAAAAACTGTTTTTT. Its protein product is CASSPGQGRFSEKLFF.

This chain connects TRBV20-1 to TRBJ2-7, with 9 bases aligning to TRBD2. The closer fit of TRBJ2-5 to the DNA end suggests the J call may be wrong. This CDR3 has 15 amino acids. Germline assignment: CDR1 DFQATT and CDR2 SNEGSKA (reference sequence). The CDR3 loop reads CSARNGREGQETQYF. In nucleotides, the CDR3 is TGCAGTGCTAGGAACGGGCGGGAGGGCCAGGAGACCCAGTACTTC.

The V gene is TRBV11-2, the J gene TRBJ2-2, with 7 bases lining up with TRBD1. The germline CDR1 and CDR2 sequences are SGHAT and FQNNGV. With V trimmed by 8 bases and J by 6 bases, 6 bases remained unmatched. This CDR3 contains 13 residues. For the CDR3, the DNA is TGTGCCAGCTTTCAGGGGGTATCCGGGGAGCTGTTTTTT. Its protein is CASFQGVSGELFF.

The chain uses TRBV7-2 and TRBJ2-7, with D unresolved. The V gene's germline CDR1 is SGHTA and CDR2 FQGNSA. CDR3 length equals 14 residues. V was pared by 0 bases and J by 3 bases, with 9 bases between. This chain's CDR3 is CASSLASRSYEQYF. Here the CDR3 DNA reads TGTGCCAGCAGCTTAGCTTCGCGGAGCTACGAGCAGTACTTC. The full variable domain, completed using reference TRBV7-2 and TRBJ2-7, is GAGVSQSPSNKVTEKGKDVELRCDPISGHTALYWYRQSLGQGLEFLIYFQGNSAPDKSGLPSDRFSAERTGGSVSTLTIQRTQQEDSAVYLCASSLASRSYEQYFGPGTRLTVT.

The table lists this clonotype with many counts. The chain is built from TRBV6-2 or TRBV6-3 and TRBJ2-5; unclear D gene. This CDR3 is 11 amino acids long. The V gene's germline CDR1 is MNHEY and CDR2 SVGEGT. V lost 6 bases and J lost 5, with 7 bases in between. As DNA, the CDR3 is TGTGCCAGCAGAGGCGTGGAGACCCAGTACTTC. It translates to CASRGVETQYF.

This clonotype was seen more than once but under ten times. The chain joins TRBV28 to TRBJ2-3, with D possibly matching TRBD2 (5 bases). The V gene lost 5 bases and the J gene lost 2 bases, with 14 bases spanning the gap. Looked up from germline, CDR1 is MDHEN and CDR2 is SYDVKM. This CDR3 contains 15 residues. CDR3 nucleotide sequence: TGTGCCAGCAGTCAGACTATCCCAACCACAGATACGCAGTATTTT. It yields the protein CASSQTIPTTDTQYF.

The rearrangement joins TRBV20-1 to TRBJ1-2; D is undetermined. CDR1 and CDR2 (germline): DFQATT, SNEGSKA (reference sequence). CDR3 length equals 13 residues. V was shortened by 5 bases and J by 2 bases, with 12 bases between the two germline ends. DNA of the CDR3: TGCAGTGCTCTACGGTTGGGCAACTATGGCTACACCTTC. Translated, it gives CSALRLGNYGYTF.

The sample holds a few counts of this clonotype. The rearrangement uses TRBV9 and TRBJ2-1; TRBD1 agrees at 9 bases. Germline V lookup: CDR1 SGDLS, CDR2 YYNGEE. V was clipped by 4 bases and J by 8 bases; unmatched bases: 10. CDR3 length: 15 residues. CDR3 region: CASSPRLGQGYEQFF. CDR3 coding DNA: TGTGCCAGCAGCCCAAGATTGGGACAGGGCTATGAGCAGTTCTTC.